The 9 T cell receptor beta chains in this list originate from one sample, sequenced in a study of blood T cell repertoires in COVID-19. Assay used: immunoSEQ multiplex PCR; TCRdb lists only in-frame clones, some missing. The data show approximately 94,000 clones, roughly 92% seen once. The specimen was peripheral blood. The receptor set was obtained from a man aged 50 or older with active COVID-19.

In this sample, this clone turned up a few times. V gene TRBV5-4 combines with J gene TRBJ1-2; weak D call: TRBD1 (6 bases). CDR1 is SGHNT and CDR2 is YYREEE in the germline V gene (reference sequence). Trimming shortened V by 0 bases and J by 5 bases, and 11 bases separated the two germline ends. The CDR3 loop spans 14 amino acids. This CDR3 is CASSLGQVPYGYTF. CDR3 in DNA: TGTGCCAGCAGCTTGGGACAGGTCCCTTATGGCTACACCTTC.

The V call is TRBV16, the J call TRBJ2-1; D remains ambiguous. CDR3 length equals 15 residues. The V gene's germline CDR1 is KGHSY and CDR2 FQNENV. The germline V and J ends were trimmed by 0 bases and 9 bases, with 15 bases remaining between them. The CDR3 protein is CASSQSGDSLAEQFF. Written as DNA, the CDR3 is TGTGCCAGCAGCCAATCGGGTGACTCCCTTGCTGAGCAGTTCTTC.

The chain is built from TRBV5-6 and TRBJ2-5; 7 bases map to TRBD2. With V trimmed by 0 bases and J by 0 bases, 5 bases remained unmatched. Germline V gene data show CDR1 as SGHDT and CDR2 as YYEEEE. The CDR3 is 16 amino acids. This CDR3 is CASSLVPSGHQETQYF. The CDR3 DNA reads TGTGCCAGCAGCTTGGTGCCTAGCGGACACCAAGAGACCCAGTACTTC.

J is TRBJ1-1 and V is TRBV5-1; no definite D call. Germline CDR1 SGHRS, CDR2 YFSETQ. The CDR3 has 11 residues. V shed 0 bases and J shed 8 bases, with 5 bases lying between them. The CDR3: CASSLGAEAFF. CDR3 in DNA: TGCGCCAGCAGCTTGGGGGCCGAAGCTTTCTTT.

The chain recombines TRBV7-8 with TRBJ2-7, with D possibly TRBD1 on 6 matching bases. Germline V gives CDR1 SGHVS, CDR2 FQNEAQ. The length of the CDR3 is 16 residues. The germline V and J ends were trimmed by 4 bases and 7 bases, with 23 bases remaining between them. The CDR3 protein is CASSSSTGPVVREQYV. The CDR3 nucleotides read TGTGCCAGCAGCTCCTCGACAGGCCCAGTGGTGAGGGAGCAGTACGTC.

V usage is TRBV5-1 and J usage is TRBJ2-2; 9 bases match TRBD2. Looked up from germline, CDR1 is SGHRS and CDR2 is YFSETQ. The CDR3 is 17 residues long. The ends lost 4 bases at V and 2 bases at J; junction bases unmatched: 9. CDR3 coding DNA: TGCGCCAGCAGCACCTCTAGCGGGGCGACCAACACCGGGGAGCTGTTTTTT. This encodes CASSTSSGATNTGELFF. Full variable domain (remainder filled in from reference TRBV5-1 and TRBJ2-2): KAGVTQTPRYLIKTRGQQVTLSCSPISGHRSVSWYQQTPGQGLQFLFEYFSETQRNKGNFPGRFSGRQFSNSRSEMNVSTLELGDSALYLCASSTSSGATNTGELFFGEGSRLTVL.

The chain couples TRBV6-4 to TRBJ1-1; D is unresolved. Trimming shortened V by 6 bases and J by 1 base, and 6 bases separated the two germline ends. The germline V gene encodes CDR1 MRHNA and CDR2 SNTAGT. The CDR3 runs 12 residues. As DNA, the CDR3 is TGTGCCAGCAGAGAGGCGAACACTGAAGCTTTCTTT. Translating gives CASREANTEAFF.

V and J are TRBV18 and TRBJ1-2; no firm D call. The CDR3 sequence is 13 residues long. The germline V gene has CDR1 KGHSH and CDR2 LQKENI. Trimming removed 4 bases at V and 7 bases at J, with 13 bases between. Here the CDR3 reads CASSHTRESGYTF. Written as DNA, the CDR3 is TGTGCCAGCTCACATACGCGGGAAAGTGGCTACACCTTC. The full variable domain, with the rest looked up from reference TRBV18 and TRBJ1-2, is NAGVMQNPRHLVRRRGQEARLRCSPMKGHSHVYWYRQLPEEGLKFMVYLQKENIIDESGMPKERFSAEFPKEGPSILRIQQVVRGDSAAYFCASSHTRESGYTFGSGTRLTVV.

CDR3 in amino acids: CASSPEGGRDGYTF. DNA for the CDR3: TGTGCCAGCAGCCCCGAGGGGGGGCGCGACGGCTACACCTTC. V usage is TRBV16 and J usage is TRBJ1-2; a possible D gene is TRBD1 (6 bases). The CDR3 has 14 residues. The V gene lost 4 bases and the J gene lost 8 bases, with 17 bases spanning the gap. Per the germline V gene, CDR1 is KGHSY and CDR2 is FQNENV.